These T cell receptor beta chains were read from a single sample in a study of blood T cell repertoires in COVID-19. TCRdb's copy holds only in-frame clones and misses some; the assay was immunoSEQ multiplex PCR. The sample comprises about 480,000 clones, around 89% of which are singletons, and 1.8% rests with the top ten. The sample taken for sequencing was PBMCs or T cells enriched from blood (not recorded which). The receptors come from a woman aged 40 to 50 who had recovered from COVID-19. The CDR3 runs from the conserved cysteine through the conserved F or W. Each record gives: D gene, J gene, V gene, clone size, CDR3 DNA, CDR3 protein. The D gene is left open where the match is weak. Some rows have no size entry. The others give once, few or many, or a class for an expanded clone.

D: TRBD1; J: TRBJ2-7; V: TRBV18; size: -; DNA: TGTGCCAGCTCACCCTACCAGGGGGACGAGCAGTACTTC; CDR3: CASSPYQGDEQYF
D: -; J: TRBJ1-1; V: TRBV19; size: -; DNA: TGTGCCAGTAGTTCAGGCCCTGCCAAGAACACTGAAGCTTTCTTT; CDR3: CASSSGPAKNTEAFF
D: TRBD2; J: TRBJ2-7; V: TRBV11-3; size: -; DNA: TGTGCCAGCAGCTTAGTAGGGAGGGCCAGGACCTACGAGCAGTACTTC; CDR3: CASSLVGRARTYEQYF
D: TRBD1; J: TRBJ2-5; V: TRBV27; size: -; DNA: TGTGCCAGCAGTCTGGGGACAGGGGGGCAAGAGACCCAGTACTTC; CDR3: CASSLGTGGQETQYF
D: -; J: TRBJ1-1; V: TRBV29-1; size: -; DNA: TGCAGCGTTCCACAGGCAAACACTGAAGCTTTCTTT; CDR3: CSVPQANTEAFF
D: TRBD1; J: TRBJ2-1; V: TRBV7-9; size: -; DNA: TGTGCCAGCAGCTACTGGGACAGAGTCAATGAGCAGTTCTTC; CDR3: CASSYWDRVNEQFF
D: TRBD2; J: TRBJ2-1; V: TRBV19; size: once; DNA: TGTGCCAGTAGTATTGGGGCAAGCGGGAGGGAGGATGAGCAGTTCTTC; CDR3: CASSIGASGREDEQFF
D: -; J: TRBJ1-1; V: TRBV6-5; size: -; DNA: TGTGCCAGCAGTTACTCCCGTCTGGCGGGGGGAGCTTTCTTT; CDR3: CASSYSRLAGGAFF
D: TRBD2; J: TRBJ2-5; V: TRBV19; size: once; DNA: TGTGCCAGTAGTTCGACCGGGACTAGTCAGACCCAGTACTTC; CDR3: CASSSTGTSQTQYF
D: -; J: TRBJ2-7; V: TRBV25-1; size: -; DNA: TGTGCCAGCAGTGAATATAGGAGGAAAAACTCCTACGAGCAGTACTTC; CDR3: CASSEYRRKNSYEQYF
D: TRBD1; J: TRBJ1-6; V: TRBV2; size: -; DNA: TGTGCCAGCAGTCCAAAGACAGGGGTTAATTCACCCCTCCACTTT; CDR3: CASSPKTGVNSPLHF
D: -; J: TRBJ1-2; V: TRBV12-3/TRBV12-4; size: -; DNA: TGTGCCAGCAGCTCCCGGGAGACTGGCTACACCTTC; CDR3: CASSSRETGYTF
D: TRBD2; J: TRBJ2-7; V: TRBV6-2/TRBV6-3; size: -; DNA: TGTGCCAGCAGTTACTCGGCTAGCGGGAGAAGCTCCTACGAGCAGTACTTC; CDR3: CASSYSASGRSSYEQYF
D: TRBD2; J: TRBJ2-5; V: TRBV5-1; size: -; DNA: TGCGCCAGCAGCTTAGACGGGGGGTACCAAGAGACCCAGTACTTC; CDR3: CASSLDGGYQETQYF
D: -; J: TRBJ1-6; V: TRBV10-1; size: -; DNA: TGCGCCAGCAGAGGACAGAGGTTTCATTCACCCCTCCACTTT; CDR3: CASRGQRFHSPLHF
D: -; J: TRBJ2-7; V: TRBV13; size: -; DNA: TGTGCCAGCAGCTTACAGCGTTCCTACGAGCAGTACTTC; CDR3: CASSLQRSYEQYF
D: -; J: TRBJ2-5; V: TRBV6-5; size: -; DNA: TGTGCCAGCAGTTACTCGTTCGTAGAGACCCAGTACTTC; CDR3: CASSYSFVETQYF
D: -; J: TRBJ1-3; V: TRBV6-2/TRBV6-3; size: -; DNA: TGTGCCAGCAGTCTAACTGGAAACACCATATATTTT; CDR3: CASSLTGNTIYF
D: TRBD1; J: TRBJ1-5; V: TRBV27; size: -; DNA: TGTGCCAGCAGTTTAACAGGACAGGGTTTAGGTCAGCCCCAGCATTTT; CDR3: CASSLTGQGLGQPQHF
D: -; J: TRBJ2-3; V: TRBV3-1/TRBV3-2; size: -; DNA: TGTGCCAGCAGCCAAGCAGGTAACACAGATACGCAGTATTTT; CDR3: CASSQAGNTDTQYF
D: TRBD1; J: TRBJ1-6; V: TRBV19; size: -; DNA: TGTGCCAGTAGTCTCGGGACAGATAATTCACCCCTCCACTTT; CDR3: CASSLGTDNSPLHF
D: TRBD1; J: TRBJ1-2; V: TRBV28; size: -; DNA: TGTGCCAGCAGTTTAGTACTCGGGACAGGGTCGGATGATGGCTACACCTTC; CDR3: CASSLVLGTGSDDGYTF
D: -; J: TRBJ1-5; V: TRBV15; size: once; DNA: TGTGCCACCAGCAGAGATGTGGGAGGGAATCAGCCCCAGCATTTT; CDR3: CATSRDVGGNQPQHF
D: TRBD1; J: TRBJ1-1; V: TRBV3-1/TRBV3-2; size: -; DNA: TGTGCCAGCAGCCTGCCGACAGGGCGGAACACTGAAGCTTTCTTT; CDR3: CASSLPTGRNTEAFF
D: -; J: TRBJ1-5; V: TRBV23-1; size: -; DNA: TGCGCCAGCAGTCAAATTTCCCAGGGTCCCCCCAGAAGCAATCAGCCCCAGCATTTT; CDR3: CASSQISQGPPRSNQPQHF
D: -; J: TRBJ2-4; V: TRBV7-9; size: once; DNA: TGTGCCAGCAGCGGAGGGACAGCTTTAGCCAAAAACATTCAGTACTTC; CDR3: CASSGGTALAKNIQYF
D: TRBD1; J: TRBJ1-5; V: TRBV4-2; size: -; DNA: TGTGCCAGCAGCCAAGCTGACAGGGTTGATAAGCCCCAGCATTTT; CDR3: CASSQADRVDKPQHF
D: TRBD2; J: TRBJ2-1; V: TRBV7-2; size: -; DNA: TGTGCCAGCAGTCCAGACCGGGTGGCGGGAGGATTAAATGAGCAGTTCTTC; CDR3: CASSPDRVAGGLNEQFF
D: -; J: TRBJ2-1; V: TRBV11-3; size: -; DNA: TGTGCCAGCAGCCCCCGTTGGGGAGTCTACAATGAGCAGTTCTTC; CDR3: CASSPRWGVYNEQFF
D: -; J: TRBJ2-7; V: TRBV11-2; size: few; DNA: TGTGCCAGCAGCTTATCCAGGTCCTACGAGCAGTACTTC; CDR3: CASSLSRSYEQYF
D: TRBD1; J: TRBJ2-4; V: TRBV29-1; size: -; DNA: TGCAGCGTTGGGAGTCAGGGGGCTAGCATTCAGTACTTC; CDR3: CSVGSQGASIQYF
D: -; J: TRBJ1-4; V: TRBV3-1/TRBV3-2; size: -; DNA: TGTGCCAGCAGCCCAGAGGGACAAACTAATGAAAAACTGTTTTTT; CDR3: CASSPEGQTNEKLFF
D: -; J: TRBJ1-5; V: TRBV11-2; size: -; DNA: TGTGCCAGCAGCTTAGATCCAGGGGCGAATCAGCCCCAGCATTTT; CDR3: CASSLDPGANQPQHF
D: -; J: TRBJ1-5; V: TRBV11-2; size: -; DNA: TGTGCCAGCAGCCCTCTGGCGGCTAAGGGGAATCAGCCCCAGCATTTT; CDR3: CASSPLAAKGNQPQHF
D: -; J: TRBJ1-4; V: TRBV29-1; size: -; DNA: TGCAGCGTTGGGGGAGGCGAAAAACTGTTTTTT; CDR3: CSVGGGEKLFF
D: -; J: TRBJ1-1; V: TRBV10-3; size: -; DNA: TGTGCCATCAGTGATTTCAGGGCCAGGCTTTACACTGAAGCTTTCTTT; CDR3: CAISDFRARLYTEAFF
D: -; J: TRBJ2-7; V: TRBV6-2/TRBV6-3; size: -; DNA: TGTGCCAGCAGTTACCCGAGACCTAGACCAACCTACGAGCAGTACTTC; CDR3: CASSYPRPRPTYEQYF
D: TRBD1; J: TRBJ2-1; V: TRBV6-2/TRBV6-3; size: -; DNA: TGTGCCAGCAGTTACCCCTCCCAGGGGGCCCGGTGGATTAGTGAGCAGTTCTTC; CDR3: CASSYPSQGARWISEQFF
D: TRBD1; J: TRBJ2-1; V: TRBV5-1; size: once; DNA: TGCGCCAGCAGCCCTCTTGGGACAGAGAACAATGAGCAGTTCTTC; CDR3: CASSPLGTENNEQFF
D: -; J: TRBJ2-7; V: TRBV11-3; size: -; DNA: TGTGCCAGCAGCTTAGGCGGGGTCCCTTACGAGCAGTACTTC; CDR3: CASSLGGVPYEQYF
D: -; J: TRBJ2-2; V: TRBV10-2; size: -; DNA: TGCGCCAGCCGGCTGAGTTCAGGCGGGACCACCGCCGGGGAGCTGTTTTTT; CDR3: CASRLSSGGTTAGELFF
D: -; J: TRBJ1-5; V: TRBV10-3; size: -; DNA: TGTGCCATCAGTGAGTCCGGTGGCAATCAGCCCCAGCATTTT; CDR3: CAISESGGNQPQHF
D: -; J: TRBJ2-1; V: TRBV27; size: -; DNA: TGTGCCAGCAGTTTACGACTTAACAATGAGCAGTTCTTC; CDR3: CASSLRLNNEQFF
D: -; J: TRBJ1-1; V: TRBV7-8; size: -; DNA: TGTGCCAGCAGCTTAGCAGGGGACACTGAAGCTTTCTTT; CDR3: CASSLAGDTEAFF
D: -; J: TRBJ2-7; V: TRBV18; size: -; DNA: TGTGCCAGCTCACCACCGCGGGACTACGAGCAGTACTTC; CDR3: CASSPPRDYEQYF
D: -; J: TRBJ2-4; V: TRBV11-2; size: once; DNA: TGTGCCAGCAGCGGAGCCTCGTTTTTAGCCAAAAACATTCAGTACTTC; CDR3: CASSGASFLAKNIQYF
D: -; J: TRBJ1-1; V: TRBV18; size: -; DNA: TGTGCCAGCTCACCACCTTCGTTAGGCGGCACTGAAGCTTTCTTT; CDR3: CASSPPSLGGTEAFF
D: TRBD1; J: TRBJ1-1; V: TRBV19; size: -; DNA: TGTGCCAGTAGTACTTCCCCAGAGGGGACAGGGGATTCCGACACTGAAGCTTTCTTT; CDR3: CASSTSPEGTGDSDTEAFF
D: TRBD1; J: TRBJ1-2; V: TRBV6-1; size: -; DNA: TGTGCCAGCAGTGATCAGGGGGCCTATGGCTACACCTTC; CDR3: CASSDQGAYGYTF
D: TRBD1; J: TRBJ1-1; V: TRBV25-1; size: -; DNA: TGTGCCAGCAGTGAAAATCGCCCTCTACAGGGGGACGCTGAAGCTTTCTTT; CDR3: CASSENRPLQGDAEAFF
D: TRBD2; J: TRBJ2-2; V: TRBV2; size: -; DNA: TGTGCCAGCAGTGATGGACTAGGGCGAGGAGGGGAGCTGTTTTTT; CDR3: CASSDGLGRGGELFF
D: -; J: TRBJ1-5; V: TRBV6-1; size: -; DNA: TGTGCCAGCAGTGAATCAAGGGGGTATCAGCCCCAGCATTTT; CDR3: CASSESRGYQPQHF
D: TRBD2; J: TRBJ2-1; V: TRBV19; size: -; DNA: TGTGCCAGTAGTATTCTACTCCTGGGGAGCGGGAGCTCCTACAATGAGCAGTTCTTC; CDR3: CASSILLLGSGSSYNEQFF
D: TRBD2; J: TRBJ2-7; V: TRBV4-1; size: -; DNA: TGCGCCAGCAGCCAAGAGGCTAGCGGAACCTACGAGCAGTACTTC; CDR3: CASSQEASGTYEQYF
D: -; J: TRBJ2-7; V: TRBV7-9; size: -; DNA: TGTGCCAGCAGCCCTAAATTCTACGAGCAGTACTTC; CDR3: CASSPKFYEQYF
D: TRBD2; J: TRBJ2-5; V: TRBV9; size: -; DNA: TGTGCCAGCAGCGTGCTAGCGGGAGGGCGAGAGACCCAGTACTTC; CDR3: CASSVLAGGRETQYF
D: TRBD1; J: TRBJ2-2; V: TRBV19; size: -; DNA: TGTGCCAGTAGCTGGACAGGGATAAACACCGGGGAGCTGTTTTTT; CDR3: CASSWTGINTGELFF
D: -; J: TRBJ2-7; V: TRBV9; size: -; DNA: TGTGCCAGCAGCGTAGGCAGGGGCCTTTCCTACGAGCAGTACTTC; CDR3: CASSVGRGLSYEQYF